The 31 T cell receptor beta chains reported below all come from one sample, sequenced in a study of shared clonotypes between healthy human individuals. Clones were sequenced by immunoSEQ multiplex PCR, and TCRdb holds only the in-frame ones, with some missing. The sample includes about 2 million clones, 85% to 95% seen only once; the top ten take about 0.13%. Material: naive CD4+ T cells sorted from blood. Subset indicated: CD45RA+ positively selected. The receptors come from a young man in good health.

For this clone: A read error may produce the germline difference seen at one junction end. The chain is built from TRBV28 and TRBJ2-1; D is perhaps TRBD1 (5 bases). Germline CDR1 and CDR2: MDHEN and SYDVKM. The CDR3 runs 11 residues. This CDR3 reads CASSLGQPVIF. The CDR3 bases are TGTGCCAGCAGTTTGGGGCAGCCTGTAATCTTC.

The chain has TRBV5-1 and TRBJ2-3, with TRBD2 as a possible D gene (5 bases). V lost 0 bases and J 6 bases, leaving 17 bases between the germline ends. Germline V gene sequence: CDR1 SGHRS, CDR2 YFSETQ. The CDR3 length is 16 residues. The CDR3 DNA sequence: TGCGCCAGCAGCTTGGCTGATCCAGGCAGAGGGGATACGCAGTATTTT. This codes for CASSLADPGRGDTQYF. The entire variable domain, with the rest obtained from reference TRBV5-1 and TRBJ2-3, is as follows: KAGVTQTPRYLIKTRGQQVTLSCSPISGHRSVSWYQQTPGQGLQFLFEYFSETQRNKGNFPGRFSGRQFSNSRSEMNVSTLELGDSALYLCASSLADPGRGDTQYFGPGTRLTVL.

This chain connects TRBV28 to TRBJ2-5, with D uncertain. V was cut by 4 bases and J by 1 base, with 16 bases left in between. The CDR3 totals 16 residues. The germline CDR1 and CDR2 sequences are MDHEN and SYDVKM. CDR3 coding DNA: TGTGCCAGCAGTTACCCAGATGGACGAGCCCAAGAGACCCAGTACTTC. Translated, it gives CASSYPDGRAQETQYF. Full variable domain (outside the CDR3, taken from reference TRBV28 and TRBJ2-5): DVKVTQSSRYLVKRTGEKVFLECVQDMDHENMFWYRQDPGLGLRLIYFSYDVKMKEKGDIPEGYSVSREKKERFSLILESASTNQTSMYLCASSYPDGRAQETQYFGPGTRLLVL.

The chain recombines TRBV6-6 with TRBJ2-1; 11 nucleotides agree with TRBD1. Germline V lookup: CDR1 MNHNY, CDR2 SVGAGI (reference sequence). This CDR3 comprises 14 residues. V lost 7 bases to trimming and J lost 7 bases; unmatched junction nucleotides: 6. The CDR3, as DNA: TGTGCCAGCACCTTAGGGACAGGGGGGAATGAGCAGTTCTTC. Its protein product is CASTLGTGGNEQFF.

The sample holds one count of this clone. The V and J genes are TRBV5-4 and TRBJ2-3; 8 positions agree with TRBD1. Germline V CDR1 and CDR2: SGHNT, YYREEE (reference sequence). CDR3 length: 15 residues. With V trimmed by 2 bases and J by 1 base, 3 bases remained unmatched. The CDR3 DNA is TGTGCCAGCAGCTTCCCGACAGGGGGCACAGATACGCAGTATTTT. This encodes CASSFPTGGTDTQYF.

This rearrangement joins TRBV6-6 to TRBJ1-6, with unresolved D. Germline CDR1 and CDR2: MNHNY and SVGAGI (reference sequence). CDR3 length: 14 residues. The V end lost 10 bases, the J end lost 5 bases, and 15 bases lay between the germline ends. The CDR3 DNA reads TGTGCCACCTCGAGGGAGGGAAATAATTCACCCCTCCACTTT. Amino acids: CATSREGNNSPLHF.

The chain combines TRBV6-5 with TRBJ2-5; 7 bases are shared with TRBD2. The CDR3 covers 14 residues. Germline assignment: CDR1 MNHEY and CDR2 SVGAGI. Trimming took 6 bases from V and 3 from J; bases not matched to a gene: 7. The CDR3, as DNA: TGTGCCAGCAGGGGATTACGGGAGGAAGAGACCCAGTACTTC. It specifies CASRGLREEETQYF.

The rearrangement joins TRBV6-4 to TRBJ2-3, with D uncertain. Germline CDR1 MRHNA, CDR2 SNTAGT. The CDR3 runs to 13 residues. V lost 3 bases and J lost 3, with 7 bases in between. The CDR3 DNA sequence: TGTGCCAGCAGTGAACAACAAACAGATACGCAGTATTTT. Translation gives CASSEQQTDTQYF.

The CDR3 DNA reads as TGTGCCAGCAGTTTATTCGGCAGGGGGGGACCCTACGAGCAGTACTTC. Its translation: CASSLFGRGGPYEQYF. The chain links TRBV28 to TRBJ2-7; D may correspond to TRBD1 or TRBD2 (7 bases each). The germline CDR1 and CDR2 sequences are MDHEN and SYDVKM. Trimming took off 1 base at V and 2 bases at J, with 15 bases between the two ends. CDR3 size: 16 residues.

This clone was observed once. The rearrangement links TRBV11-2 to TRBJ1-6, with 8 bases matching TRBD1. Germline CDR1 is SGHAT and CDR2 is FQNNGV. J gave up 7 bases and V 5 bases, and 10 bases lay outside the gene matches. The CDR3 loop spans 16 amino acids. This CDR3 reads CASSPTDGQGNSPLHF. In DNA form, the CDR3 reads TGTGCCAGCAGCCCGACGGACGGACAGGGAAATTCACCCCTCCACTTT.

The chain couples TRBV9 to TRBJ2-5; D call uncertain. The germline gives CDR1 SGDLS, CDR2 YYNGEE. Trimming took 2 bases from V and 5 from J, leaving 16 bases between them. This CDR3 is built from 15 residues. The DNA of the CDR3 is TGTGCCAGCAGCGTGATGGGTGACGCAGCGGAGACCCAGTACTTC. Protein: CASSVMGDAAETQYF.

The chain recombines TRBV2 with TRBJ1-6; the D gene is possibly TRBD1 (5 bases). Trimming stripped 3 bases from V and 2 bases from J, with 11 bases between. The CDR3 is 16 amino acids. Germline values: CDR1 SNHLY, CDR2 FYNNEI. As DNA, the CDR3 is TGTGCCAGCAGTGAGTTAGGGGACGCCTATAATTCACCCCTCCACTTT. The encoded protein is CASSELGDAYNSPLHF.

The chain employs TRBV15 and TRBJ2-7; the D is unclear. V shed 0 bases and J shed 2 bases, with 5 bases lying between them. The V gene's germline CDR1 is LNHNV and CDR2 YYDKDF (reference sequence). CDR3 length: 13 amino acids. Here the CDR3 reads CATSRDTAYEQYF. CDR3 sequence (DNA): TGTGCCACCAGCAGAGATACAGCCTACGAGCAGTACTTC.

The chain combines TRBV4-1 with TRBJ2-2; 10 bases line up with TRBD2. CDR1 is MGHRA and CDR2 is YSYEKL in the germline V gene. The ends lost 0 bases at V and 6 bases at J; junction bases unmatched: 4. The CDR3 has 16 residues. The CDR3 bases are TGCGCCAGCAGCCAAGAAGCGGGAGGGAATCCCGGGGAGCTGTTTTTT. Protein: CASSQEAGGNPGELFF.

On this clone: The same CDR3 can be traced to other DNA sequences in this sample. The rearrangement links TRBV11-2 to TRBJ2-7; 10 nucleotides align to TRBD2. The CDR3 consists of 14 residues. Unmatched junction bases numbered 7, after V lost 5 bases and J lost 6 bases. From germline, CDR1 is SGHAT and CDR2 FQNNGV. The CDR3 nucleotides read TGTGCCAGCAGCCCGGGGCTAGCGGGAGTCGAGCAGTACTTC. Translating it yields CASSPGLAGVEQYF. Variable domain in full (rest from reference TRBV11-2 and TRBJ2-7): EAGVAQSPRYKIIEKRQSVAFWCNPISGHATLYWYQQILGQGPKLLIQFQNNGVVDDSQLPKDRFSAERLKGVDSTLKIQPAKLEDSAVYLCASSPGLAGVEQYFGPGTRLTVT.

This clone was seen just once. The rearrangement links TRBV4-1 to TRBJ1-2, with D unclear. V was shortened by 7 bases and J by 0 bases, with 9 bases between the two germline ends. CDR3 size: 13 residues. The germline V gene encodes CDR1 MGHRA and CDR2 YSYEKL. This chain's CDR3 is CASKAGPNYGYTF. In nucleotides, the CDR3 is TGCGCCAGCAAGGCAGGCCCTAACTATGGCTACACCTTC.

The chain couples TRBV18 to TRBJ1-1; tentative D call: TRBD1 (5 bases). The germline V gene encodes CDR1 KGHSH and CDR2 LQKENI. Trimming took 4 bases from V and 12 from J, leaving 21 bases between them. This CDR3 comprises 14 residues. CDR3 sequence reads: CASSQSSGQGMTFF. CDR3 nucleotides: TGTGCCAGCTCACAAAGCTCCGGACAAGGCATGACTTTCTTT. The full variable domain, completed using reference TRBV18 and TRBJ1-1, is NAGVMQNPRHLVRRRGQEARLRCSPMKGHSHVYWYRQLPEEGLKFMVYLQKENIIDESGMPKERFSAEFPKEGPSILRIQQVVRGDSAAYFCASSQSSGQGMTFFGQGTRLTVV.

Comment on this clone: This CDR3 is also generated by other DNA sequences in the sample. V usage is TRBV27 and J usage is TRBJ2-7; 8 nucleotides align to TRBD1. The J segment lost 1 base and the V segment lost 5 bases, leaving 4 bases of the junction unmatched. From germline, CDR1 is MNHEY and CDR2 SMNVEV (reference sequence). The CDR3 has 14 residues. CDR3 protein: CASSPRTGSYEQYF. The CDR3 DNA follows: TGTGCCAGCAGTCCTCGGACAGGGTCCTACGAGCAGTACTTC.

V and J are TRBV10-2 and TRBJ2-7; D might be TRBD2 (5 bases). Germline V gene sequence: CDR1 WSHSY, CDR2 SAAADI. Deletions cut 3 bases from V and 8 bases from J, with 14 bases between. The CDR3 has 13 residues. CDR3 bases: TGCGCCAGCAGTGATGCGGACTCTACGAAGCAGTACTTC. Its protein is CASSDADSTKQYF.

This CDR3 is CASSLGRLTYEQYF. The CDR3 nucleotides read TGTGCCAGCAGCTTGGGACGGTTGACCTACGAGCAGTACTTC. The V call is TRBV5-6, the J call TRBJ2-7; D uncertain. Deletions cut 0 bases from V and 2 bases from J, with 9 bases between. Germline V lookup: CDR1 SGHDT, CDR2 YYEEEE. This CDR3 region has 14 residues.

The gene calls are TRBV9 and TRBJ1-4; D possibly corresponds to TRBD1 (6 bases). V lost 4 bases and J 3 bases, leaving 16 bases between the germline ends. The CDR3 sequence is 16 residues long. Looked up from germline, CDR1 is SGDLS and CDR2 is YYNGEE. CDR3 sequence: CASSPRPDSANEKLFF. In DNA, the CDR3 is TGTGCCAGCAGCCCCCGACCGGACAGCGCTAATGAAAAACTGTTTTTT.

The chain is built from TRBV7-8 and TRBJ1-3; a weak D match, TRBD1 (5 bases). The V and J ends lost 5 bases and 0 bases respectively, with 14 bases between them. CDR1 and CDR2 (germline): SGHVS, FQNEAQ. This CDR3 has 16 amino acids. CDR3 DNA sequence: TGTGCCAGCAGCCCAGGGACCGTCAGCTCTGGAAACACCATATATTTT. It yields the protein CASSPGTVSSGNTIYF.

The rearrangement uses TRBV5-6 and TRBJ2-5, with 7 bases identical to TRBD1. Germline CDR1 SGHDT, CDR2 YYEEEE. The trim removed 3 bases at V and 3 bases at J, leaving 8 bases unmatched. This CDR3 has 15 residues. DNA for the CDR3: TGTGCCAGCAGCTACGGGACAGCAACTAAAGAGACCCAGTACTTC. Residues: CASSYGTATKETQYF.

This chain uses TRBV18 with TRBJ1-4, with 8 positions matching TRBD1. Germline lookup yields CDR1 KGHSH and CDR2 LQKENI. Trimming removed 3 bases from V and 3 bases from J; junction bases left unmatched: 3. The CDR3 loop spans 15 amino acids. The CDR3 region has the DNA TGTGCCAGCTCACCTCCGACAGGGGCTAATGAAAAACTGTTTTTT. Its translation is CASSPPTGANEKLFF.

The J gene is TRBJ1-6, the V gene TRBV27, with TRBD1 as a possible D gene (5 bases). Germline lookup yields CDR1 MNHEY and CDR2 SMNVEV (reference sequence). The CDR3 is 16 residues long. Trimming removed 6 bases at V and 6 bases at J, with 18 bases between. The CDR3 nucleotides read TGTGCCAGCAGCCCCATCGGTCAGGGCGTTAATTCACCCCTCCACTTT. The encoded protein is CASSPIGQGVNSPLHF.

Of note for this clone: The sample has other DNA sequences that encode this CDR3 too. The chain joins TRBV7-2 to TRBJ2-7, with D maybe TRBD2 (5 bases). Trimming shortened V by 1 base and J by 2 bases, and 12 bases separated the two germline ends. This CDR3 contains 15 residues. From germline, CDR1 is SGHTA and CDR2 FQGNSA. In DNA form, the CDR3 reads TGTGCCAGCAGCTTAGGGGTAGGGAGCCCCTACGAGCAGTACTTC. Amino acids: CASSLGVGSPYEQYF.

The chain couples TRBV6-1 to TRBJ2-4, with D uncertain. Germline V lookup: CDR1 MNHNS, CDR2 SASEGT. Trimming took 6 bases from V and 8 from J, leaving 8 bases between them. This CDR3 spans 11 amino acids. The CDR3 DNA is TGTGCCAGCAGCGAACTCGACATTCAGTACTTC. Translated, it gives CASSELDIQYF.

V and J are TRBV6-1 and TRBJ2-3; the D is unclear. This CDR3 spans 14 amino acids. V was pared by 5 bases and J by 4 bases, with 13 bases between. Germline CDR1 and CDR2: MNHNS and SASEGT. The CDR3 is CASSTDGLPDTQYF. The CDR3 nucleotides read TGTGCCAGCAGTACGGACGGGCTGCCAGATACGCAGTATTTT.

The chain recombines TRBV7-2 with TRBJ2-1; 10 nucleotides align to TRBD2. CDR1 is SGHTA and CDR2 is FQGNSA in the germline V gene. The V segment lost 3 bases and the J segment 10 bases; nucleotides outside the gene matches: 12. The CDR3 is 16 amino acids. The CDR3 spells CASSLRTSGASREQFF. Written as DNA, the CDR3 is TGTGCCAGCAGCTTGAGGACTAGCGGCGCCTCCCGGGAGCAGTTCTTC.

The chain carries TRBV18 and TRBJ2-2; 10 nucleotides align to TRBD1. The CDR3 covers 17 residues. V lost 1 base to trimming and J lost 3 bases; unmatched junction nucleotides: 5. Germline CDR1 reads KGHSH; CDR2 reads LQKENI. CDR3 protein: CASSPRPGTGDTGELFF. The CDR3 DNA is TGTGCCAGCTCACCACGGCCCGGGACAGGGGACACCGGGGAGCTGTTTTTT.

This rearrangement joins TRBV25-1 to TRBJ2-1; 7 bases match TRBD2. In germline, CDR1 is MGHDK, CDR2 SYGVNS. The CDR3 contains 14 residues. The V gene end was trimmed by 6 bases and the J gene end by 4 bases; junction bases not matched to a gene: 6. The CDR3 region is CASRKAGRYNEQFF. The CDR3 DNA reads as TGTGCCAGCAGGAAAGCGGGACGGTACAATGAGCAGTTCTTC.